This T cell receptor beta chain was identified during a study of T cells after posttransplantation cyclophosphamide. The CDR3 is made up of 14 amino acids. Trimming cost V 4 bases and J 0 bases, with 9 bases left between them. CDR1 is MGHRA and CDR2 is YSYEKL in the germline V gene. The table came from immunoSEQ multiplex PCR; TCRdb's copy has only in-frame clones and leaves some out. The sample consists of some 34,000 clones, around 80% of them appearing once. Points from the study as a whole: Donor CD8+ memory clones often dominated recipient blood repertoires at later times. Skin or GI-infiltrating T cells shared few TRB sequences with blood.

A remark on this clone: Its antigen is currently unknown.

Busulfan-fludarabine conditioning, marrow transplant, and cyclophosphamide on days +3 and +4 were administered. The starting material was CD4+ T cells sorted from blood, obtained approximately 1,900 days after a stem cell transplant with posttransplant cyclophosphamide. The chain recombines TRBV4-1 with TRBJ1-1; D uncertain. This receptor was taken from a female patient aged 40-50 years who received an allogeneic stem cell transplant from a related donor, was CMV-positive, and had no GVHD. Among the T cells, some may be from the graft donor. This chain's CDR3 is CASSRGLMNTEAFF. DNA of the CDR3: TGCGCCAGCAGCCGCGGCCTCATGAACACTGAAGCTTTCTTT.